This T cell receptor beta chain was identified in a study of blood T cell repertoires in COVID-19. Study context: T cells, B-cell-depleted T cells, or PBMCs provided the cDNA or gDNA that served as material.

The CDR3 is 17 residues long. Germline V gene lookup returns CDR1 MNHEY and CDR2 SVGEGT. The V and J ends lost 2 bases and 6 bases, in that order; junction bases with no gene match: 12. TCRdb's copy holds only in-frame clones and misses some; the assay was immunoSEQ multiplex PCR. The table records approximately 250,000 clones, 86% of them present only once. This receptor was taken from a man younger than 40 who had recovered from COVID-19. The V call is TRBV6-2 or TRBV6-3, the J call TRBJ2-3; 9 bases agree with TRBD2. Sequenced: peripheral blood. The CDR3 protein is CASSYDGDGGGVDTQYF. The CDR3 DNA is TGTGCCAGCAGTTACGACGGGGATGGCGGGGGGGTGGATACGCAGTATTTT.